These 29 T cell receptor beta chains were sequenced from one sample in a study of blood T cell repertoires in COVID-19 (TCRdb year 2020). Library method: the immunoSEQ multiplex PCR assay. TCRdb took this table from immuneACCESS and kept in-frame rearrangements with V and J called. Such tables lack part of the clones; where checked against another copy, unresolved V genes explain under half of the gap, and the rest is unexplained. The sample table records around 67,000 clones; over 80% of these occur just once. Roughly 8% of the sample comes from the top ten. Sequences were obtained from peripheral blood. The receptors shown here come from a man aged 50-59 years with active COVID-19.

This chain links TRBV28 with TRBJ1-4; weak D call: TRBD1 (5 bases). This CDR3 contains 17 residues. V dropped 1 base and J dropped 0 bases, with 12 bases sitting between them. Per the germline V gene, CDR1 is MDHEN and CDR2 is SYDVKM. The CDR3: CASSLSRQPATNEKLFF. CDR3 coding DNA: TGTGCCAGCAGTTTATCTCGACAGCCCGCAACTAATGAAAAACTGTTTTTT.

The CDR3 loop is CASSQDRAGGYTF. The CDR3 DNA is TGCGCCAGCAGCCAAGATAGGGCAGGGGGCTACACCTTC. The chain recombines TRBV4-3 with TRBJ1-2; the D gene is possibly TRBD1 (5 bases). CDR3 size: 13 residues. The V end was cut by 0 bases, the J end by 8 bases, with 10 bases between. Germline V CDR1 and CDR2: LGHNA, YSLEER.

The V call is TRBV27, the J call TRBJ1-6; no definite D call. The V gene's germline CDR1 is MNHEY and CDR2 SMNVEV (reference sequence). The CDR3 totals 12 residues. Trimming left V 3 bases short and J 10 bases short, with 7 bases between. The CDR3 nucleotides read TGTGCCAGCAGTTTCCGACAATCACCCCTCCACTTT. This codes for CASSFRQSPLHF.

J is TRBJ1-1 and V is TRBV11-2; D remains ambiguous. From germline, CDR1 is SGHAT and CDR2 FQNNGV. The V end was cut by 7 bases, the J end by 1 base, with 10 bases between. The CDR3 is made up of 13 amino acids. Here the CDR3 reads CASTSVGNTEAFF. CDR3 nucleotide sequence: TGTGCCAGCACCAGCGTGGGGAACACTGAAGCTTTCTTT. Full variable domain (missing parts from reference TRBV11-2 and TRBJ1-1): EAGVAQSPRYKIIEKRQSVAFWCNPISGHATLYWYQQILGQGPKLLIQFQNNGVVDDSQLPKDRFSAERLKGVDSTLKIQPAKLEDSAVYLCASTSVGNTEAFFGQGTRLTVV.

CDR3 sequence reads: CASSLDGTGINGYTF. The CDR3 nucleotides are TGTGCCAGCAGCTTAGATGGGACAGGGATTAATGGCTACACCTTC. V gene TRBV7-2 combines with J gene TRBJ1-2; TRBD1 matches at 9 bases. CDR3 length equals 15 residues. The germline V gene has CDR1 SGHTA and CDR2 FQGNSA. J lost 6 bases, V lost 1 base, and 6 bases had no gene match.

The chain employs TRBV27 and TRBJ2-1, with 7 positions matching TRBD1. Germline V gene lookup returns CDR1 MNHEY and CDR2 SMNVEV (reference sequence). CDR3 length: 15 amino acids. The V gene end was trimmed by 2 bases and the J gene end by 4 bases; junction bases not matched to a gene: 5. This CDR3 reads CASSLEGQPYNEQFF. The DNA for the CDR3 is TGTGCCAGCAGTTTAGAGGGACAGCCGTACAATGAGCAGTTCTTC.

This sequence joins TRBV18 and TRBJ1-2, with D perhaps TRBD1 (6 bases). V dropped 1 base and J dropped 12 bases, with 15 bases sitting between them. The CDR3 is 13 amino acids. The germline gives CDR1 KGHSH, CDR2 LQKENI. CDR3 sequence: CASSPRTGSGHTF. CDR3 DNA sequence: TGTGCCAGCTCACCACGTACAGGGTCTGGTCACACCTTC. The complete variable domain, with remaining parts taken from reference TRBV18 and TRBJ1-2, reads NAGVMQNPRHLVRRRGQEARLRCSPMKGHSHVYWYRQLPEEGLKFMVYLQKENIIDESGMPKERFSAEFPKEGPSILRIQQVVRGDSAAYFCASSPRTGSGHTFGSGTRLTVV.

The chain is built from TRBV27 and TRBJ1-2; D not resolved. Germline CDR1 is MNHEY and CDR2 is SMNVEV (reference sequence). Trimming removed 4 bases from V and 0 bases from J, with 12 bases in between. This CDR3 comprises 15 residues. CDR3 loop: CASSSPGGPNYGYTF. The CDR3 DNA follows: TGTGCCAGCAGTTCCCCGGGAGGGCCTAACTATGGCTACACCTTC.

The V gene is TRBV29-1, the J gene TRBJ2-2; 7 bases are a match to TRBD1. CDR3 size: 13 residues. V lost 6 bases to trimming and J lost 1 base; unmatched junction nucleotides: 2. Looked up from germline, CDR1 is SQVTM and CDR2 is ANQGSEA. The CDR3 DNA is TGCAGCGTCGGGGACAGGAACACCGGGGAGCTGTTTTTT. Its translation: CSVGDRNTGELFF.

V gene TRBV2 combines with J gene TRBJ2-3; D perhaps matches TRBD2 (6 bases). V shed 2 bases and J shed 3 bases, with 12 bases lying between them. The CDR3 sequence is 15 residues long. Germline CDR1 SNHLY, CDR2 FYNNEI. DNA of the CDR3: TGTGCCAGCAGTGAACCGGGAGCCAGAACAGATACGCAGTATTTT. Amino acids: CASSEPGARTDTQYF.

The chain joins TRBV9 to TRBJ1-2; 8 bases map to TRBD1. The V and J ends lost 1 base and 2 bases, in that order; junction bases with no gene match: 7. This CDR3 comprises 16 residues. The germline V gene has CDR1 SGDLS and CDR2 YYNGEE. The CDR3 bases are TGTGCCAGCAGCGTAATGGCAGGGGGCGCAAACTATGGCTACACCTTC. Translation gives CASSVMAGGANYGYTF.

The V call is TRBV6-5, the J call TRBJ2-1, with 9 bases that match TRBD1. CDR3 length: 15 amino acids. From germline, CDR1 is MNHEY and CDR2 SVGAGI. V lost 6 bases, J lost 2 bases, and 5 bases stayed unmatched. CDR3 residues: CASSWGDRAYNEQFF. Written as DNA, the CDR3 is TGTGCCAGCAGCTGGGGGGACAGGGCCTACAATGAGCAGTTCTTC.

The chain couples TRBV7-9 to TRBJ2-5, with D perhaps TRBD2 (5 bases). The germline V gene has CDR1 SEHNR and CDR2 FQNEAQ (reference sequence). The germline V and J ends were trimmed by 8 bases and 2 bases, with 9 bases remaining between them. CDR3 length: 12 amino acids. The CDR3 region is CASSTGQETQYF. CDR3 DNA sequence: TGTGCCAGCTCCACGGGACAAGAGACCCAGTACTTC.

The CDR3 protein is CSVVPTGGMNTEAFF. The CDR3, as DNA: TGCAGCGTCGTCCCAACAGGGGGTATGAACACTGAAGCTTTCTTT. The chain uses TRBV29-1 and TRBJ1-1, with 8 bases fitting TRBD1. The CDR3 is made up of 15 amino acids. The V gene end was trimmed by 6 bases and the J gene end by 0 bases; junction bases not matched to a gene: 9. The germline gives CDR1 SQVTM, CDR2 ANQGSEA.

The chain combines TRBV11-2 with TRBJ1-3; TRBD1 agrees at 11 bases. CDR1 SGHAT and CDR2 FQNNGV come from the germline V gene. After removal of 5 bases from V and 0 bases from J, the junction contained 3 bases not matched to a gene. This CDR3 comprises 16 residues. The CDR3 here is CASSIGTGGSGNTIYF. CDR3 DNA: TGTGCCAGCAGCATCGGGACAGGGGGCTCTGGAAACACCATATATTTT.

The CDR3 DNA is TGTGCCAGCAGGGATAGATGGAGGGGAGGTCAACGAACAGATACGCAGTATTTT. Translating gives CASRDRWRGGQRTDTQYF. The genes are TRBV28 and TRBJ2-3, with D perhaps TRBD2 (6 bases). Germline V gene data show CDR1 as MDHEN and CDR2 as SYDVKM. V was shortened by 6 bases and J by 3 bases, with 25 bases between the two germline ends. The CDR3 is 18 amino acids.

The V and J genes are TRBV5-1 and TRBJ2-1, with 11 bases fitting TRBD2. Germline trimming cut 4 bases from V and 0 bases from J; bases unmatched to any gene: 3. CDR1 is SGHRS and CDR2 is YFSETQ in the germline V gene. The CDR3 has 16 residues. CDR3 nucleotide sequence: TGCGCCAGCAGCACAGGACTAGCGGGCTCCTACAATGAGCAGTTCTTC. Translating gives CASSTGLAGSYNEQFF.

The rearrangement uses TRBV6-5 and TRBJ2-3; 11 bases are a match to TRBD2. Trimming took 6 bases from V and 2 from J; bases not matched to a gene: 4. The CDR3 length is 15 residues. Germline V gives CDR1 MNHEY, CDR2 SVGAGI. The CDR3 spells CASSPLAGATDTQYF. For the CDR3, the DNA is TGTGCCAGCAGCCCACTAGCGGGGGCCACAGATACGCAGTATTTT.

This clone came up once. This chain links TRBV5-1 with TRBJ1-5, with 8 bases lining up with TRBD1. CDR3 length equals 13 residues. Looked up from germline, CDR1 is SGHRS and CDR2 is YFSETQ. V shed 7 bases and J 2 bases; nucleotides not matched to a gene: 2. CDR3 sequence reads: CASPGQGNQPQHF. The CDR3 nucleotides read TGCGCCAGCCCGGGACAGGGCAATCAGCCCCAGCATTTT.

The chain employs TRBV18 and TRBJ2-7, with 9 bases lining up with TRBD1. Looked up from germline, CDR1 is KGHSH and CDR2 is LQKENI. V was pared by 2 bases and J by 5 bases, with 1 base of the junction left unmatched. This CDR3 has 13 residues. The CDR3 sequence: CASSPRDRDEQYF. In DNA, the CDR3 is TGTGCCAGCTCACCAAGGGACAGGGACGAGCAGTACTTC.

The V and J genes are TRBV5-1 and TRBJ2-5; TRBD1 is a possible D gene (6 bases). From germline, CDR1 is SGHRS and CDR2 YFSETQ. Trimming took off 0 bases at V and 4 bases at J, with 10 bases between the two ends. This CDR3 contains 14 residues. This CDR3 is CASSLEQGGETQYF. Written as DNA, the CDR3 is TGCGCCAGCAGCTTGGAACAGGGCGGAGAGACCCAGTACTTC.

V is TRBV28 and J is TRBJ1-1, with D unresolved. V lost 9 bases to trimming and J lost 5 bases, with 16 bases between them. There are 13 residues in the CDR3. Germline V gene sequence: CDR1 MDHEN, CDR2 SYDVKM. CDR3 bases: TGTGCCAGGCCGCTCGACGAGGGAACTGAAGCTTTCTTT. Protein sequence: CARPLDEGTEAFF.

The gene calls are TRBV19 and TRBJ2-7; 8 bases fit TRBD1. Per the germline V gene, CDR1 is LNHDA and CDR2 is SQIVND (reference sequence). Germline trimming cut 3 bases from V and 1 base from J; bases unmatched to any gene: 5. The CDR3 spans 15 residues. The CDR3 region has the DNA TGTGCCAGTAGTATGAGGGGACAGGAATCCTACGAGCAGTACTTC. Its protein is CASSMRGQESYEQYF. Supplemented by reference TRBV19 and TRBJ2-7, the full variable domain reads DGGITQSPKYLFRKEGQNVTLSCEQNLNHDAMYWYRQDPGQGLRLIYYSQIVNDFQKGDIAEGYSVSREKKESFPLTVTSAQKNPTAFYLCASSMRGQESYEQYFGPGTRLTVT.

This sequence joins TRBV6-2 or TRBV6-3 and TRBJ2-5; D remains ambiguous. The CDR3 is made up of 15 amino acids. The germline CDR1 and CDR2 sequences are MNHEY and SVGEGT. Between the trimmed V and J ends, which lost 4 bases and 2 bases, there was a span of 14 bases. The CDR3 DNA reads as TGTGCCAGCAGTTTTACCCCACGGAGACAAGAGACCCAGTACTTC. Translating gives CASSFTPRRQETQYF.

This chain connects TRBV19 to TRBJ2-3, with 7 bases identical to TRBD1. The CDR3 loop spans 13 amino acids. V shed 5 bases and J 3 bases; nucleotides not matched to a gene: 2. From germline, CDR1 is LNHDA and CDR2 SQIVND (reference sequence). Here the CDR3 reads CASSWDSTDTQYF. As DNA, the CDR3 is TGTGCCAGTAGTTGGGACAGTACAGATACGCAGTATTTT.

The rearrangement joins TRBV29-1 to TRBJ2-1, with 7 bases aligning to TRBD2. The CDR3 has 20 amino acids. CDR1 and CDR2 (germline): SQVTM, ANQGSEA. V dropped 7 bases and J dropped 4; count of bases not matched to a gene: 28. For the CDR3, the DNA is TGCAGCGCCGCCGGAGCCCAACCTGCCTCCCCGCGGGGGAATTACAATGAGCAGTTCTTC. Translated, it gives CSAAGAQPASPRGNYNEQFF.

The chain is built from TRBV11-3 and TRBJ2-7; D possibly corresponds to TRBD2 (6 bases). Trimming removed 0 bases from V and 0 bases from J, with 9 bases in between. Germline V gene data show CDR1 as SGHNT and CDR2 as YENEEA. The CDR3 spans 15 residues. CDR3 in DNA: TGTGCCAGCAGCTTAGAGGCGGGGAGCTCCTACGAGCAGTACTTC. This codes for CASSLEAGSSYEQYF.

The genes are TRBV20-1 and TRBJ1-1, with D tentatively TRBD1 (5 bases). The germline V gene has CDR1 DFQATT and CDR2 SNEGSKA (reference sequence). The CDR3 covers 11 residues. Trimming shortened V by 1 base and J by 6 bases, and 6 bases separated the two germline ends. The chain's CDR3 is CSARGTSEAFF. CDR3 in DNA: TGCAGTGCTAGAGGGACATCTGAAGCTTTCTTT.

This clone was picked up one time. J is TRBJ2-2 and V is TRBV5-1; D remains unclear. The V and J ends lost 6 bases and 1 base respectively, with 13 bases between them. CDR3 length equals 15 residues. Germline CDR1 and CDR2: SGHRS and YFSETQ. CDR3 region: CASTPSGGNTGELFF. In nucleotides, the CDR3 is TGCGCCAGCACCCCATCTGGCGGGAACACCGGGGAGCTGTTTTTT.